The next 15 T cell receptor beta chains were all read from a single sample in a study of T cell repertoires in cytomegalovirus infection. TCRdb ran MiXCR on the reads and lists one entry per CDR3 protein. The sample has approximately 730,000 distinct CDR3 sequences, about 29% seen once. Their antigens are not known. Sequencing used cultured CD8+ T cells from PBMCs, obtained from culture after CMV antigen stimulation. These receptors originate from a human donor in good health (CMV status not recorded). Some clones in this sample may be carry-over from other donors' samples.

This clonotype was counted a few times. This chain uses TRBV7-6 with TRBJ2-3, with 9 bases fitting TRBD2. Germline V lookup: CDR1 SGHVS, CDR2 FNYEAQ. The CDR3 is 19 amino acids. With V trimmed by 5 bases and J by 2 bases, 17 bases remained unmatched. CDR3 residues: CASSPAAGGGAVATDTQYF. The DNA of the CDR3 is TGTGCCAGCAGCCCAGCCGCCGGCGGGGGGGCCGTCGCCACAGATACGCAGTATTTT.

This clonotype was seen a few times. The chain couples TRBV12-3 or TRBV12-4 to TRBJ1-5; D is unresolved. There are 12 residues in the CDR3. Trimming pared 7 bases from V and 7 bases from J, leaving 11 bases between. This chain's CDR3 is CASTLGGQPQHF. The CDR3 DNA reads TGTGCCAGCACCCTCGGTGGACAGCCCCAGCATTTT.

This clonotype was seen only once. The chain carries TRBV2 and TRBJ2-7, with a weak D call TRBD1 (5 bases). Per the germline V gene, CDR1 is SNHLY and CDR2 is FYNNEI. The CDR3 runs to 15 residues. V was clipped by 4 bases and J by 0 bases, with 13 bases between them. The CDR3, as DNA: TGTGCCAGCAGTGCCGGACACTCGAGCTCCTACGAGCAGTACTTC. Translating gives CASSAGHSSSYEQYF.

This rearrangement joins TRBV5-4 to TRBJ1-1; TRBD1 matches 8 bases. Germline CDR1 reads SGHNT; CDR2 reads YYREEE (reference sequence). The V gene end was trimmed by 4 bases and the J gene end by 5 bases; junction bases not matched to a gene: 7. The CDR3 totals 14 residues. The CDR3 loop is CASSPKQGGTEAFF. For the CDR3, the DNA is TGTGCCAGCAGCCCAAAACAGGGGGGAACTGAAGCTTTCTTT.

This clonotype was observed a few times. The rearrangement joins TRBV6-2 or TRBV6-3 to TRBJ1-5; D is perhaps TRBD1 (6 bases). V shed 6 bases and J shed 1 base, with 22 bases lying between them. Germline V CDR1 and CDR2: MNHEY, SVGEGT. The length of the CDR3 is 18 residues. The CDR3 loop reads CASSSSTGGARSNQPQHF. CDR3 bases: TGTGCCAGCAGCTCCTCCACCGGGGGGGCGCGAAGCAATCAGCCCCAGCATTTT.

This clonotype has just a few counts. The chain carries TRBV4-1 and TRBJ2-3, with D perhaps assigned TRBD1 or TRBD2 (5 bases each). The germline V gene encodes CDR1 MGHRA and CDR2 YSYEKL. V gave up 4 bases and J gave up 1 base, with 9 bases separating them. CDR3 length: 14 amino acids. CDR3 sequence reads: CASSPGPRTDTQYF. The CDR3 DNA is TGCGCCAGCAGCCCGGGACCACGCACAGATACGCAGTATTTT.

The chain has TRBV7-2 and TRBJ1-2; 12 nucleotides line up with TRBD1. This CDR3 is built from 16 residues. The junction had 7 bases not matched to a gene; V was cut back by 1 base and J by 7 bases. Germline CDR1 SGHTA, CDR2 FQGNSA. The CDR3 here is CASSLDGTGGRGGYTF. The CDR3, as DNA: TGTGCCAGCAGCTTAGACGGGACAGGGGGCCGGGGTGGCTACACCTTC.

This chain connects TRBV27 to TRBJ2-3, with D unclear. V lost 0 bases, J lost 2 bases, and 9 bases lay in between. Germline V lookup: CDR1 MNHEY, CDR2 SMNVEV (reference sequence). This CDR3 is 15 amino acids long. CDR3 coding DNA: TGTGCCAGCAGTTTATCTGTCGGAACCACAGATACGCAGTATTTT. This encodes CASSLSVGTTDTQYF.

This clonotype was counted only a few times. The rearrangement uses TRBV13 and TRBJ1-2, with D possibly being TRBD1 (5 bases). V lost 5 bases, J lost 8 bases, and 12 bases lay in between. There are 12 residues in the CDR3. From germline, CDR1 is PRHDT and CDR2 FYEKMQ (reference sequence). The CDR3: CASSARQYGYTF. CDR3 sequence (DNA): TGTGCCAGCAGCGCCCGACAGTACGGCTACACCTTC.

Concerning this clonotype: The junction does not match germline at one end; this may be a read error. The CDR3: CGSSPEGDEQFF. CDR3 in DNA: TGTGGCAGCAGCCCGGAAGGCGATGAGCAGTTCTTC. This chain connects TRBV4-2 to TRBJ2-1; D is uncertain. The CDR3 length is 12 residues. Germline lookup yields CDR1 LGHNA and CDR2 YNFKEQ.

This clonotype was counted between two and nine times. Here the CDR3 reads CASSQGLTAPIYEQYF. CDR3 DNA sequence: TGTGCCAGCAGCCAAGGTCTGACTGCCCCCATCTACGAGCAGTACTTC. The chain carries TRBV14 and TRBJ2-7; no clear D. Germline V gives CDR1 SGHDN, CDR2 FVKESK. The length of the CDR3 is 16 residues. Between the trimmed V and J ends, which lost 1 base and 3 bases, there was a span of 16 bases.

This clonotype was found a few times. This chain joins TRBV7-6 and TRBJ2-2, with 12 bases aligning to TRBD1. Losses at the gene ends were 5 bases for V and 5 bases for J; bases not matched to a gene: 9. This CDR3 contains 17 residues. Germline V gives CDR1 SGHVS, CDR2 FNYEAQ. CDR3 protein: CASSLPGQGAPTGELFF. CDR3 DNA sequence: TGTGCCAGCAGCCTTCCGGGACAGGGGGCGCCGACCGGGGAGCTGTTTTTT.

This chain uses TRBV12-3 or TRBV12-4 with TRBJ1-1; the match to TRBD1 covers 11 bases. This CDR3 is 14 amino acids long. J was trimmed by 6 bases and V by 7 bases; bases with no gene match: 7. The CDR3 DNA is TGTGCCAGCATCCGGACAGGGGGCCTCCCTGAAGCTTTCTTT. Translating gives CASIRTGGLPEAFF.

In this sample, this clonotype turned up a few times. The chain couples TRBV28 to TRBJ2-7; possible D gene TRBD1, 5 bases. The CDR3 has 15 residues. CDR1 is MDHEN and CDR2 is SYDVKM in the germline V gene. Between the trimmed V and J ends, which lost 2 bases and 4 bases, there was a span of 15 bases. In nucleotides, the CDR3 is TGTGCCAGCAGTTTACAGGGCCAGCCTCCTTACGAGCAGTACGTC. Protein product: CASSLQGQPPYEQYV.

The rearrangement joins TRBV29-1 to TRBJ2-1, with D perhaps matching TRBD1 or TRBD2 (5 bases each). V lost 1 base and J 5 bases, leaving 15 bases between the germline ends. Looked up from germline, CDR1 is SQVTM and CDR2 is ANQGSEA. CDR3 length: 15 amino acids. The chain's CDR3 is CSVEAPGTSDNEQFF. The CDR3 bases are TGCAGCGTTGAAGCGCCCGGGACGTCGGACAATGAGCAGTTCTTC.